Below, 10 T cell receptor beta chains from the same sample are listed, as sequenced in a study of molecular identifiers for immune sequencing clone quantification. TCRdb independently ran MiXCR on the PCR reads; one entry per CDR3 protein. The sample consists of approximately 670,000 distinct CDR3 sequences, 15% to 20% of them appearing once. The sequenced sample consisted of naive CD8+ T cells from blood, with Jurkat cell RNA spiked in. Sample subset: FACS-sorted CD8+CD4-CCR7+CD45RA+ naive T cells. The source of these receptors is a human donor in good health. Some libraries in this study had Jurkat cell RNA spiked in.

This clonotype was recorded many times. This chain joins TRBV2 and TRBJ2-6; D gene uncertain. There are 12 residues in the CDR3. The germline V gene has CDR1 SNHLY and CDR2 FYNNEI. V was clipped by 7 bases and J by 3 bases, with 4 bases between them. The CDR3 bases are TGTGCCAGCATTGGTGGGGCCAACGTCCTGACTTTC. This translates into CASIGGANVLTF. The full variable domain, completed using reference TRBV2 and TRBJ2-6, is EPEVTQTPSHQVTQMGQEVILRCVPISNHLYFYWYRQILGQKVEFLVSFYNNEISEKSEIFDDQFSVERPDGSNFTLKIRSTKLEDSAMYFCASIGGANVLTFGAGSRLTVL.

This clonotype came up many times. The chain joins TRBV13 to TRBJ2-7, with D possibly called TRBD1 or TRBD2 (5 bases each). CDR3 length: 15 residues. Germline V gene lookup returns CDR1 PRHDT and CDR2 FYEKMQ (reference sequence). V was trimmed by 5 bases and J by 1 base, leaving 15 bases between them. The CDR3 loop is CASSQGGGGSYEQYF. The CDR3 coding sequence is TGTGCCAGCAGCCAAGGTGGGGGTGGATCCTACGAGCAGTACTTC.

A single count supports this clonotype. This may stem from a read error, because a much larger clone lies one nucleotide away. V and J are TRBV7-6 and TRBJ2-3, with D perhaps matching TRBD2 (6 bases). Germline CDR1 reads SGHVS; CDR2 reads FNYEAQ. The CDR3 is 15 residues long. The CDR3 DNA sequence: TGTGCCAGCAGCTTAACCGGGACTGACACAGATAAGCAGTATTTT. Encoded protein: CASSLTGTDTDKQYF.

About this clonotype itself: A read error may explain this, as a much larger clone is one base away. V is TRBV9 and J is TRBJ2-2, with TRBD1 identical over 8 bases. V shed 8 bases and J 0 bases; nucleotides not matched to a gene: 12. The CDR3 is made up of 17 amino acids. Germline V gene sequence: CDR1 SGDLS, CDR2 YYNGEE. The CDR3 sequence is CARSPQGTGANTGELFF. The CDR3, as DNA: TGTGCCAGAAGCCCGCAGGGGACAGGAGCGAACACCGGGGAGCTGTTTTTT. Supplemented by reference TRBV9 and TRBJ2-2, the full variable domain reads DSGVTQTPKHLITATGQRVTLRCSPRSGDLSVYWYQQSLDQGLQFLIQYYNGEERAKGNILERFSAQQFPDLHSELNLSSLELGDSALYFCARSPQGTGANTGELFFGEGSRLTVL.

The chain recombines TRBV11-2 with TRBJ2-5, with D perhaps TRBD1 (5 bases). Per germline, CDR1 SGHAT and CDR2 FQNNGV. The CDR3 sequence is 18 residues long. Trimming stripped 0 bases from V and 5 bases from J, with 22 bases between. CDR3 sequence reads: CASSLELPTRGFLETQYF. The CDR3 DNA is TGTGCCAGCAGCTTAGAACTCCCTACAAGGGGCTTTTTGGAGACCCAGTACTTC.

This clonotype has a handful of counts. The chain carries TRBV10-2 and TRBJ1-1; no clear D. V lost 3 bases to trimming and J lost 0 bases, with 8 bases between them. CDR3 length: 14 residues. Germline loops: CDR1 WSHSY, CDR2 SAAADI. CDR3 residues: CASSDRTMNTEAFF. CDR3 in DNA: TGCGCCAGCAGTGACAGGACCATGAACACTGAAGCTTTCTTT.

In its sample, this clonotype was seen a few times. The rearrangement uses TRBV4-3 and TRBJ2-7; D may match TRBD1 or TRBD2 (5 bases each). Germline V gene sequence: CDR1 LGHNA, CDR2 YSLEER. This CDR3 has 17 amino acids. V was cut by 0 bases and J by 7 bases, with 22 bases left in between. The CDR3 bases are TGCGCCAGCAGCCAAGATCTTGCGGTTGTGGGGGTCTTTGAGCAGTACTTC. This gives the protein CASSQDLAVVGVFEQYF.

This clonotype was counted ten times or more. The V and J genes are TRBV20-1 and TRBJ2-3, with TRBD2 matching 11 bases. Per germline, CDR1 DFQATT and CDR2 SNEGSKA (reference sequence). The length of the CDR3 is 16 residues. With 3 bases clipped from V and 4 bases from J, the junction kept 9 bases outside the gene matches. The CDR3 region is CSARVAGGMIADTQYF. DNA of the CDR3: TGCAGTGCTAGGGTAGCGGGAGGGATGATCGCAGATACGCAGTATTTT.

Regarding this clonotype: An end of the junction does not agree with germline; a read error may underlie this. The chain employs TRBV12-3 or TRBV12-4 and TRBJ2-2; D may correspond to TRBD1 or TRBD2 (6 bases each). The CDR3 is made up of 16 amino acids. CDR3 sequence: CASRPSARRDTGALFF. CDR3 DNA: TGTGCCAGCAGACCTTCGGCTAGGAGGGACACCGGGGCGCTGTTTTTT.

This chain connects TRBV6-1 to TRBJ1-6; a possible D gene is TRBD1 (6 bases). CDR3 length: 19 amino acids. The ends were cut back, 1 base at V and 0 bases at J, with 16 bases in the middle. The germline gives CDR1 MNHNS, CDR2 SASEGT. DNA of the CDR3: TGTGCCAGCAGTGAAGAAGGGGGTAGCCTGAGCTCCTATAATTCACCCCTCCACTTT. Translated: CASSEEGGSLSSYNSPLHF.